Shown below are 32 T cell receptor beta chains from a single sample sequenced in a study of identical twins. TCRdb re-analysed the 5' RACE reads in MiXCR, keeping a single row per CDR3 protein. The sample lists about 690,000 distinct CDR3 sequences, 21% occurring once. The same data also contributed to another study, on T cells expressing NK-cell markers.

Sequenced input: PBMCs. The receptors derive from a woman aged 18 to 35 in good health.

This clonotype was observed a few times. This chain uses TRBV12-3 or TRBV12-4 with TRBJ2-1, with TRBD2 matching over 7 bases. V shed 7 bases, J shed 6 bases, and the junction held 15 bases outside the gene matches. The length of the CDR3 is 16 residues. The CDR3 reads CASNPTSHGVFNEQFF. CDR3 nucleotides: TGTGCCAGCAACCCGACTAGCCACGGGGTCTTCAATGAGCAGTTCTTC.

The chain's CDR3 is CASSYSLAGNYEQYF. DNA of the CDR3: TGTGCCAGCAGTTACTCCCTAGCGGGCAACTACGAGCAGTACTTC. V is TRBV6-2 or TRBV6-3 and J is TRBJ2-7; 8 bases map to TRBD2. The V gene end was trimmed by 0 bases and the J gene end by 3 bases; junction bases not matched to a gene: 4. Germline V CDR1 and CDR2: MNHEY, SVGEGT. The CDR3 covers 15 residues.

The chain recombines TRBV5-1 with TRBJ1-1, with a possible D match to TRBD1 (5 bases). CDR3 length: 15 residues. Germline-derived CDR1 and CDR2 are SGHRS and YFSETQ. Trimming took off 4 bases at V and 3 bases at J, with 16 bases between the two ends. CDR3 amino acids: CASSGRGTTHTEAFF. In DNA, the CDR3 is TGCGCCAGCAGCGGGAGGGGCACTACCCACACTGAAGCTTTCTTT.

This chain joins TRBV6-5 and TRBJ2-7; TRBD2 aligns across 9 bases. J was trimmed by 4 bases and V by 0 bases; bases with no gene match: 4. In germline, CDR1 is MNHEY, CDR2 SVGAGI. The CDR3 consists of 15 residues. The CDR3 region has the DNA TGTGCCAGCAGTTACTCGCGGGGGGGCGGTTACGAGCAGTACTTC. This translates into CASSYSRGGGYEQYF.

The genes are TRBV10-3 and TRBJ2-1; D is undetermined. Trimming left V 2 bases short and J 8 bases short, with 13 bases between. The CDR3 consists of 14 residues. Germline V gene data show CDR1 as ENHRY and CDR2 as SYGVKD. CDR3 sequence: CAISESLLDHEQFF. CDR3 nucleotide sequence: TGTGCCATCAGTGAGAGTCTTCTCGACCATGAGCAGTTCTTC.

The chain's CDR3 is CASSPTAYIETQYF. CDR3 nucleotides: TGTGCCAGCAGCCCCACGGCGTACATAGAGACCCAGTACTTC. The chain joins TRBV3-1 to TRBJ2-5; D ambiguous. V was trimmed by 4 bases and J by 4 bases, leaving 13 bases between them. The CDR3 loop spans 14 amino acids. The germline gives CDR1 LGHDT, CDR2 YNNKEL (reference sequence).

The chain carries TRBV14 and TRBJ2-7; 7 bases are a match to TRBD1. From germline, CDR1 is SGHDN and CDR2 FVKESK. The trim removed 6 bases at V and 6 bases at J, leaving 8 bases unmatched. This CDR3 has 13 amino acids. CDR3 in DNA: TGTGCCAGCAGTAGACAGACAGGGCGCGAGCAGTACTTC. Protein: CASSRQTGREQYF.

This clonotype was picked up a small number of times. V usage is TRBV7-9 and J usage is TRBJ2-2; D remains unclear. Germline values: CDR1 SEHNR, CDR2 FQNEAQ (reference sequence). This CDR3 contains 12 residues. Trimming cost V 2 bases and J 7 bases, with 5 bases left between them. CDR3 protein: CASSLLHGELFF. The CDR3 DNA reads TGTGCCAGCAGCTTATTGCACGGGGAGCTGTTTTTT.

In nucleotides, the CDR3 is TGTGCCAGCAGTTTGAGATACAGCGGGTACCAAGAGACCCAGTACTTC. Translation gives CASSLRYSGYQETQYF. The rearrangement uses TRBV27 and TRBJ2-5; perhaps TRBD2 as D (6 bases). V was shortened by 3 bases and J by 0 bases, with 14 bases between the two germline ends. CDR3 length: 16 residues. Germline CDR1 and CDR2: MNHEY and SMNVEV (reference sequence).

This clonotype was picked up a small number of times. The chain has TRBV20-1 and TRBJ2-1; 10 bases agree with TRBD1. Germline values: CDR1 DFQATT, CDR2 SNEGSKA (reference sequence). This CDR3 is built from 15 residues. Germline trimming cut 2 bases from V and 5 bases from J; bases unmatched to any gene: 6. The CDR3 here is CSARHRTGGDNEQFF. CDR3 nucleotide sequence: TGCAGTGCTAGACACCGGACAGGGGGGGACAATGAGCAGTTCTTC.

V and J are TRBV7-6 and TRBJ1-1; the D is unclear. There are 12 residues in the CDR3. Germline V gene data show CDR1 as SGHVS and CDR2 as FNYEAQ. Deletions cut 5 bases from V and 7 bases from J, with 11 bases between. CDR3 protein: CASSQPAYEAFF. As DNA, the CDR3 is TGTGCCAGCAGCCAGCCGGCTTATGAAGCTTTCTTT. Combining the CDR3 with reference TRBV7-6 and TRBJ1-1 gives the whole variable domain GAGVSQSPRYKVTKRGQDVALRCDPISGHVSLYWYRQALGQGPEFLTYFNYEAQQDKSGLPNDRFSAERPEGSISTLTIQRTEQRDSAMYRCASSQPAYEAFFGQGTRLTVV.

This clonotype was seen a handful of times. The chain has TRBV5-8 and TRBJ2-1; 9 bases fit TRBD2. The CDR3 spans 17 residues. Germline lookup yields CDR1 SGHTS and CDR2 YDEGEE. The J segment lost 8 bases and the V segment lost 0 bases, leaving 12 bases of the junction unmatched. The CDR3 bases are TGTGCCAGCAGCTTGGGGGCGCATAGCGGGAGCGAGGATGAGCAGTTCTTC. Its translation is CASSLGAHSGSEDEQFF.

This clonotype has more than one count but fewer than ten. The CDR3 nucleotides are TGCAGTGCTCAGGACGGATACCTAATCTCCGAGCAGTACTTC. It is translated as CSAQDGYLISEQYF. The chain uses TRBV20-1 and TRBJ2-7; D is uncertain. Trimming stripped 5 bases from V and 6 bases from J, with 20 bases between. There are 14 residues in the CDR3. Per germline, CDR1 DFQATT and CDR2 SNEGSKA (reference sequence).

DNA for the CDR3: TGTGCCAGCAGCAATCACGGGGGGAACTACAATGAGCAGTTCTTC. Encoded protein: CASSNHGGNYNEQFF. The chain has TRBV7-9 and TRBJ2-1; the match to TRBD2 covers 7 bases. This CDR3 comprises 15 residues. From germline, CDR1 is SEHNR and CDR2 FQNEAQ (reference sequence). Trimming took 5 bases from V and 3 from J; bases not matched to a gene: 7.

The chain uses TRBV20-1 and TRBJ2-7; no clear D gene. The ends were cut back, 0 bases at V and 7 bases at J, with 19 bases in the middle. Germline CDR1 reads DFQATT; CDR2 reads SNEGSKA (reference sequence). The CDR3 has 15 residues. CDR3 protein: CSARDYLRVSTEQYF. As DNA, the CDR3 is TGCAGTGCTAGAGACTATCTAAGGGTTTCTACTGAGCAGTACTTC.

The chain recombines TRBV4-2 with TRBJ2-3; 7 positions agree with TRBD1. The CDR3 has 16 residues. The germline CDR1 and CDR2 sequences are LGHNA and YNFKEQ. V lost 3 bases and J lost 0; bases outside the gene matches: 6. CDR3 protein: CASSQPGQQSTDTQYF. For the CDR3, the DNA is TGTGCCAGCAGCCAGCCGGGACAGCAGAGCACAGATACGCAGTATTTT.

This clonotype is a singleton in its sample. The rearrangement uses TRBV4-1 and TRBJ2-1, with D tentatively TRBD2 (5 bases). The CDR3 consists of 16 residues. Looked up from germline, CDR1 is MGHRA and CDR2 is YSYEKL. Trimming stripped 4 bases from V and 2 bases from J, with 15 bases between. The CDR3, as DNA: TGCGCCAGCAGCCCTCCGGACTCCCGTACCTACAATGAGCAGTTCTTC. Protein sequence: CASSPPDSRTYNEQFF.

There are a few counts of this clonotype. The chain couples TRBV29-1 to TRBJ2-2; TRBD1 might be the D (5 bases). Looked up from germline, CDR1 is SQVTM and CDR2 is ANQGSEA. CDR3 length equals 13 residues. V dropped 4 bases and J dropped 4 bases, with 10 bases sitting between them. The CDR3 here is CSVGTPFTGELFF. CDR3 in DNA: TGCAGCGTTGGGACACCCTTCACCGGGGAGCTGTTTTTT.

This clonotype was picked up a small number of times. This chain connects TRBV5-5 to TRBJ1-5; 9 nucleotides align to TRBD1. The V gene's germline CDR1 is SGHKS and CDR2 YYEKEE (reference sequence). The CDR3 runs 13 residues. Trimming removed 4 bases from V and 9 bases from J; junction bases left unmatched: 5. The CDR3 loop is CASSVGQGGPQHF. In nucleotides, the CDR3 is TGTGCCAGCAGCGTGGGACAGGGCGGGCCCCAGCATTTT.

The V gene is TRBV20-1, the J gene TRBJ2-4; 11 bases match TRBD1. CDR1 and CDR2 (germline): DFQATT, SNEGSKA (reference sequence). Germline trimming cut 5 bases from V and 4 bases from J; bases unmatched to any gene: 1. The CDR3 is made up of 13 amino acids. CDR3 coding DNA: TGCAGTGCTCGGGACAGGGGGAAAAACATTCAGTACTTC. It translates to CSARDRGKNIQYF.

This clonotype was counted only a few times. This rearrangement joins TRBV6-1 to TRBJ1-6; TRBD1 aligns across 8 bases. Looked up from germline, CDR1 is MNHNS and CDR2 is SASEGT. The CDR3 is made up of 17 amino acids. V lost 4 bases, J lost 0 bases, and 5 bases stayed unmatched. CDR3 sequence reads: CASSGQGLPSYNSPLHF. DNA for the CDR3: TGTGCCAGCAGTGGACAGGGGTTACCCTCCTATAATTCACCCCTCCACTTT.

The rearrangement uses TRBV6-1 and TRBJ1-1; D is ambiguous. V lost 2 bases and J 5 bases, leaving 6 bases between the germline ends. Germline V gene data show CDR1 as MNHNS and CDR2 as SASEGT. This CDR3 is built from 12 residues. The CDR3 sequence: CASSEIWTEAFF. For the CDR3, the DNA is TGTGCCAGCAGTGAAATATGGACTGAAGCTTTCTTT.

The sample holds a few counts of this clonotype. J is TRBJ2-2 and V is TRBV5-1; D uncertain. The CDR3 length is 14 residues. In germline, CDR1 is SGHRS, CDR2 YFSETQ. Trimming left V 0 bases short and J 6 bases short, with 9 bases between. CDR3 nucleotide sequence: TGCGCCAGCAGCTTGGAGCTCCCGTCCGGGGAGCTGTTTTTT. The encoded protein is CASSLELPSGELFF.

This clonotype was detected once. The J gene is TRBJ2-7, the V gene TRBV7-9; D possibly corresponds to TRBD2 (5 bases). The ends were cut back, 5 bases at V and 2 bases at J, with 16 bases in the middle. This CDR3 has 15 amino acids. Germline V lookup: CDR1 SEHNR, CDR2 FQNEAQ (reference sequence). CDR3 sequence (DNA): TGTGCCAGCAGCGGAAACCCTACGGGGACCTACGAGCAGTACTTC. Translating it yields CASSGNPTGTYEQYF.

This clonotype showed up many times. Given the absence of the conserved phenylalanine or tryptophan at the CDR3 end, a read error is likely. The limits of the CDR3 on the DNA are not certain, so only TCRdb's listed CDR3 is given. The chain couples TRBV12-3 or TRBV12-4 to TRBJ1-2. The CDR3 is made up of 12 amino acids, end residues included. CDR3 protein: CASSLAQGRAGI.

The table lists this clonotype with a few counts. CDR3 amino acids: CASSLAQGAGNTIYF. DNA for the CDR3: TGTGCCAGCAGTTTAGCGCAGGGGGCAGGAAACACCATATATTTT. The chain carries TRBV12-3 or TRBV12-4 and TRBJ1-3, with TRBD1 matching over 8 bases. J gave up 4 bases and V 0 bases, and 2 bases lay outside the gene matches. This CDR3 has 15 amino acids.

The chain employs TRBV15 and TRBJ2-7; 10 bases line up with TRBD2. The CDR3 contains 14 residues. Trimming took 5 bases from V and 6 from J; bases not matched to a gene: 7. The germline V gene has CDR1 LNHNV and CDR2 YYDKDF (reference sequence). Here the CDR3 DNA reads TGTGCCACCAGCGCTAGCGGGAGCAGCGGCGAGCAGTACTTC. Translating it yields CATSASGSSGEQYF. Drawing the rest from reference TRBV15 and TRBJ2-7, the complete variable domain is DAMVIQNPRYQVTQFGKPVTLSCSQTLNHNVMYWYQQKSSQAPKLLFHYYDKDFNNEADTPDNFQSRRPNTSFCFLDIRSPGLGDTAMYLCATSASGSSGEQYFGPGTRLTVT.

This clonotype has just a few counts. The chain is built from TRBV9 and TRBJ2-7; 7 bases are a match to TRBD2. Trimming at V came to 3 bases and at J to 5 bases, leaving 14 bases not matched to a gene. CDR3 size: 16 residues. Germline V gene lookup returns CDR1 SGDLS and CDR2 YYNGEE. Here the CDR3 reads CASSDPLAGEGNEQYF. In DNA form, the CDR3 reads TGTGCCAGCAGCGACCCCCTGGCGGGGGAGGGGAACGAGCAGTACTTC.

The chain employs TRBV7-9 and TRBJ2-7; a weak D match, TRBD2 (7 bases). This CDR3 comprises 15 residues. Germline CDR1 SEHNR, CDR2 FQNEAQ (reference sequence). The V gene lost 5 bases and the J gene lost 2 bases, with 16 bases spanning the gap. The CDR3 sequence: CASSERGGNPYEQYF. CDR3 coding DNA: TGTGCCAGCAGCGAGAGGGGGGGCAATCCCTACGAGCAGTACTTC.

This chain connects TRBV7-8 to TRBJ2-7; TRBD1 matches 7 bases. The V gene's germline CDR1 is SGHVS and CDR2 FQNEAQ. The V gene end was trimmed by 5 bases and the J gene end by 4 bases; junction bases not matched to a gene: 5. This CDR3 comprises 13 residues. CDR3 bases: TGTGCCAGCAGCCGGGACAGTGTATACGAGCAGTACTTC. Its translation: CASSRDSVYEQYF.

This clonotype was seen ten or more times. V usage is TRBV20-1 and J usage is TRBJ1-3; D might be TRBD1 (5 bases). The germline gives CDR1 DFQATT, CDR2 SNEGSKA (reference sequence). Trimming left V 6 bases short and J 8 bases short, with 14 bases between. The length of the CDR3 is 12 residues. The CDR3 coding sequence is TGCAGTGCCGGGGGTCGCCCGGACACCATATATTTT. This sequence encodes CSAGGRPDTIYF.

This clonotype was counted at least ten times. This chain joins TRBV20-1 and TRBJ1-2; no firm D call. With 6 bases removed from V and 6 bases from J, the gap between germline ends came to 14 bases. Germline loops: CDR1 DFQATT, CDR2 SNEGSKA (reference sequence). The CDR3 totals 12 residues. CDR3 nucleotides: TGCAGTGCCCCGGGCACCCATGATGGCTACACCTTC. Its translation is CSAPGTHDGYTF.